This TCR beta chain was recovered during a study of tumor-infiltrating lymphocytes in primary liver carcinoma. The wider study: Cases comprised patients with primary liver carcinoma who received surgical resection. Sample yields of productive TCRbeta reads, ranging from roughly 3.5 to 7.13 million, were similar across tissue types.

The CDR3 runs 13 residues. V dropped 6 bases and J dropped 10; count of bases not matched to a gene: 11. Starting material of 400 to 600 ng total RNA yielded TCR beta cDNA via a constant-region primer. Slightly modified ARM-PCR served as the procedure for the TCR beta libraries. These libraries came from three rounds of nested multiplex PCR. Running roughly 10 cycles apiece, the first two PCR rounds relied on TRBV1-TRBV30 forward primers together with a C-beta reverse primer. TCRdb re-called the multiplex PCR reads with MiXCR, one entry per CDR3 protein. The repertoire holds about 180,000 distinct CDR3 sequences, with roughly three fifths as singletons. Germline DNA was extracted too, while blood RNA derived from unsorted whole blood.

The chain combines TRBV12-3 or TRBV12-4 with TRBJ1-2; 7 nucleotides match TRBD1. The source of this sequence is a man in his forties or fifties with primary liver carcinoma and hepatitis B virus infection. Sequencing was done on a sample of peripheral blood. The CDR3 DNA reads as TGTGCCAGCAGCATGGGATCCCAGGGGGACTACACCTTC. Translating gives CASSMGSQGDYTF.